This passage covers 7 T cell receptor beta chains from one sample sequenced in a study of blood T cell repertoires in COVID-19. Clones were read by immunoSEQ multiplex PCR, and TCRdb kept only the in-frame ones, dropping some. The profile shows 140,000 to 150,000 clones, more than 75% of them singletons. The specimen sequenced was peripheral blood. These receptor sequences come from a human donor with acute or convalescent COVID-19. The donor label of this sample is uncertain.

This rearrangement joins TRBV10-3 to TRBJ2-2; perhaps TRBD2 as D (5 bases). The V and J ends lost 8 bases and 0 bases respectively, with 10 bases between them. The CDR3 runs to 14 residues. Germline V gene sequence: CDR1 ENHRY, CDR2 SYGVKD. The CDR3 region is CAISREANTGELFF. In DNA form, the CDR3 reads TGTGCCATCTCCCGGGAAGCGAACACCGGGGAGCTGTTTTTT.

The V and J genes are TRBV20-1 and TRBJ1-6, with D possibly being TRBD1 (6 bases). Germline V gene sequence: CDR1 DFQATT, CDR2 SNEGSKA (reference sequence). Trimming stripped 3 bases from V and 9 bases from J, with 18 bases between. The CDR3 covers 15 residues. This CDR3 is CSASGFRQGSSPLHF. The CDR3 DNA sequence: TGCAGTGCTAGTGGGTTTCGGCAGGGGAGTTCACCCCTCCACTTT.

The rearrangement joins TRBV7-2 to TRBJ1-2, with 9 positions matching TRBD1. The junction had 6 bases not matched to a gene; V was cut back by 5 bases and J by 5 bases. This CDR3 spans 14 amino acids. The germline V gene has CDR1 SGHTA and CDR2 FQGNSA. The CDR3 DNA follows: TGTGCCAGCAGCCAGGAGGACAGGGGATATGGCTACACCTTC. This sequence encodes CASSQEDRGYGYTF.

J is TRBJ2-2 and V is TRBV5-4, with 7 bases aligning to TRBD1. The germline V gene encodes CDR1 SGHNT and CDR2 YYREEE (reference sequence). The CDR3 consists of 16 residues. The ends lost 4 bases at V and 0 bases at J; junction bases unmatched: 6. The CDR3 coding sequence is TGTGCCAGCAGCGAACCCGGGACAGCGAACACCGGGGAGCTGTTTTTT. Its protein product is CASSEPGTANTGELFF. Together with reference TRBV5-4 and TRBJ2-2, the CDR3 gives the full variable domain: ETGVTQSPTHLIKTRGQQVTLRCSSQSGHNTVSWYQQALGQGPQFIFQYYREEENGRGNFPPRFSGLQFPNYSSELNVNALELDDSALYLCASSEPGTANTGELFFGEGSRLTVL.

This sequence joins TRBV30 and TRBJ2-5; possibly TRBD1 for D (6 bases). The CDR3 runs to 16 residues. The V end lost 3 bases, the J end lost 1 base, and 18 bases lay between the germline ends. Looked up from germline, CDR1 is GTSNPN and CDR2 is SVGIG (reference sequence). The CDR3 loop reads CAWRALWGQIQETQYF. CDR3 DNA sequence: TGTGCCTGGAGGGCCCTTTGGGGGCAGATCCAAGAGACCCAGTACTTC.

The rearrangement links TRBV5-6 to TRBJ1-5, with D possibly being TRBD1 (5 bases). V was pared by 3 bases and J by 2 bases, with 21 bases between. The CDR3 loop spans 18 amino acids. The germline CDR1 and CDR2 sequences are SGHDT and YYEEEE. The CDR3 nucleotides read TGTGCCAGCAGCTCCAGGGCCGGGTCTCGGGCTGGCAATCAGCCCCAGCATTTT. Translation: CASSSRAGSRAGNQPQHF.

The chain has TRBV7-3 and TRBJ1-1; 9 nucleotides match TRBD1. The CDR3 is 16 amino acids. Germline assignment: CDR1 SGHTA and CDR2 FQGTGA. Losses at the gene ends were 3 bases for V and 5 bases for J; bases not matched to a gene: 10. The CDR3 sequence: CASSFGDREARTEAFF. In nucleotides, the CDR3 is TGTGCCAGCAGCTTTGGGGACAGGGAGGCGAGGACTGAAGCTTTCTTT.